One sample yielded the 23 T cell receptor beta chains listed below, sequenced in a study of blood T cell repertoires in COVID-19 (dated by TCRdb to 2020 to 2022). The library was generated by the immunoSEQ multiplex PCR assay. In TCRdb, the immuneACCESS table is reduced to in-frame sequences with V and J assigned. These tables do not hold every clone; where another copy was compared, an unresolved V gene accounts for under half, and the others remain unexplained. This sample is represented by hundreds of thousands of clones; over 75% of them were singletons. Around 9.5% of the sample is held by the ten biggest clonotypes. Sequencing was done on a sample of PBMCs or T cells enriched from blood (not recorded which). Receptors originate from a woman in her forties who had recovered from COVID-19.

The gene calls are TRBV9 and TRBJ2-5; TRBD2 matches 8 bases. The trim removed 0 bases at V and 0 bases at J, leaving 4 bases unmatched. Per germline, CDR1 SGDLS and CDR2 YYNGEE. CDR3 length: 16 residues. CDR3 DNA sequence: TGTGCCAGCAGCGTAGAGGTGCGGGGGGACCAAGAGACCCAGTACTTC. Its translation is CASSVEVRGDQETQYF.

This rearrangement joins TRBV7-9 to TRBJ1-1; 9 bases are shared with TRBD1. V gave up 3 bases and J gave up 5 bases; unmatched junction bases: 1. CDR3 length: 13 amino acids. Germline V CDR1 and CDR2: SEHNR, FQNEAQ (reference sequence). The CDR3 region is CASSFDRGTEAFF. CDR3 DNA: TGTGCCAGCAGCTTTGACAGGGGGACTGAAGCTTTCTTT.

The chain has TRBV30 and TRBJ1-1; D is unclear. V was clipped by 4 bases and J by 5 bases, with 26 bases between them. Germline V gene sequence: CDR1 GTSNPN, CDR2 SVGIG (reference sequence). The CDR3 length is 17 residues. The CDR3, as DNA: TGTGCCTGGACGCGGGGAGCTTCTTTCGCTATACGGACTGAAGCTTTCTTT. Amino acids: CAWTRGASFAIRTEAFF.

The V gene is TRBV30, the J gene TRBJ2-7; TRBD2 matches 9 bases. CDR1 and CDR2 (germline): GTSNPN, SVGIG (reference sequence). J was trimmed by 6 bases and V by 0 bases; bases with no gene match: 9. The CDR3 covers 15 residues. This CDR3 is CAWSVRGTSMSEQYF. The CDR3 coding sequence is TGTGCCTGGAGTGTTCGTGGGACTAGCATGAGCGAGCAGTACTTC.

The V and J genes are TRBV19 and TRBJ1-6, with a weak D call TRBD1 (5 bases). The ends were cut back, 9 bases at V and 7 bases at J, with 16 bases in the middle. The length of the CDR3 is 14 residues. Germline CDR1 is LNHDA and CDR2 is SQIVND (reference sequence). CDR3 amino acids: CASQIGAANSPLHF. CDR3 bases: TGTGCCAGCCAAATTGGGGCAGCAAATTCACCCCTCCACTTT.

This chain links TRBV7-2 with TRBJ2-1; 9 bases are shared with TRBD2. With 1 base clipped from V and 6 bases from J, the junction kept 7 bases outside the gene matches. Germline V lookup: CDR1 SGHTA, CDR2 FQGNSA. The CDR3 contains 16 residues. CDR3 bases: TGTGCCAGCAGCTTAGGGGGTAGCGGGAGTCGCAATGAGCAGTTCTTC. Encoded protein: CASSLGGSGSRNEQFF.

The gene calls are TRBV12-5 and TRBJ2-2; 10 bases are a match to TRBD1. This CDR3 has 16 amino acids. Looked up from germline, CDR1 is LGHNT and CDR2 is FRNRAP. Trimming at V came to 5 bases and at J to 1 base, leaving 4 bases not matched to a gene. CDR3 in DNA: TGTGCTAGTGGTATGACAGGGGGCAAGAACACCGGGGAGCTGTTTTTT. It is translated as CASGMTGGKNTGELFF.

The CDR3 here is CASSYTGGTNTGELFF. The CDR3 DNA follows: TGTGCCAGCAGTTATACAGGGGGAACGAACACCGGGGAGCTGTTTTTT. The chain has TRBV27 and TRBJ2-2, with 8 bases that match TRBD1. The CDR3 length is 16 residues. The trim removed 4 bases at V and 0 bases at J, leaving 4 bases unmatched. The V gene's germline CDR1 is MNHEY and CDR2 SMNVEV (reference sequence).

V is TRBV6-5 and J is TRBJ2-5, with 13 bases that match TRBD2. Germline CDR1 and CDR2: MNHEY and SVGAGI. The CDR3 covers 16 residues. Trimming removed 6 bases from V and 3 bases from J; junction bases left unmatched: 7. CDR3: CASSYGGLAGKETQYF. The CDR3 DNA reads TGTGCCAGCAGCTACGGGGGACTAGCGGGGAAAGAGACCCAGTACTTC.

The J gene is TRBJ1-2, the V gene TRBV20-1; no clear D gene. Trimming cost V 0 bases and J 8 bases, with 7 bases left between them. CDR3 length equals 11 residues. Germline V CDR1 and CDR2: DFQATT, SNEGSKA (reference sequence). CDR3 loop: CSARDNRGYTF. As DNA, the CDR3 is TGCAGTGCTAGAGATAATAGAGGCTACACCTTC.

This chain links TRBV6-2 or TRBV6-3 with TRBJ2-7, with TRBD2 matching 12 bases. The CDR3 extends over 16 amino acids. V trimming: 5 bases; J trimming: 7 bases; junction bases outside the gene matches: 12. Germline CDR1 MNHEY, CDR2 SVGEGT. The DNA for the CDR3 is TGTGCCAGCAGTCTCCTAGCGGGAGGGCCTGGAGGGGAGCAGTACTTC. This translates into CASSLLAGGPGGEQYF.

The V gene is TRBV10-1, the J gene TRBJ1-1; no firm D call. V lost 6 bases, J lost 7 bases, and 9 bases lay in between. The germline CDR1 and CDR2 sequences are WNHNN and SYGVQD (reference sequence). This CDR3 comprises 11 residues. The CDR3 nucleotides read TGCGCCAGCAGCCACGGAGGTGAAGCTTTCTTT. Its protein is CASSHGGEAFF.

V usage is TRBV6-1 and J usage is TRBJ1-3, with a tentative D call TRBD1 (5 bases). The CDR3 runs to 15 residues. Germline CDR1 MNHNS, CDR2 SASEGT. V dropped 3 bases and J dropped 5 bases, with 14 bases sitting between them. CDR3 sequence (DNA): TGTGCCAGCAGTGACGCGGGGGTCACGAGAAACACCATATATTTT. This encodes CASSDAGVTRNTIYF.

V is TRBV28 and J is TRBJ1-2; 8 bases map to TRBD1. CDR3 size: 16 residues. V lost 5 bases, J lost 3 bases, and 11 bases stayed unmatched. Germline V CDR1 and CDR2: MDHEN, SYDVKM. CDR3 sequence: CASSPWTGPQHYGYTF. In DNA, the CDR3 is TGTGCCAGCAGTCCTTGGACAGGGCCACAACACTATGGCTACACCTTC.

This clone was picked up one time. V is TRBV3-1 (or the pseudogene TRBV3-2) and J is TRBJ1-2; TRBD1 might be the D (5 bases). V shed 2 bases and J shed 2 bases, with 12 bases lying between them. Germline values: CDR1 LGHDT, CDR2 YNNKEL (reference sequence). The CDR3 has 15 residues. The CDR3 DNA sequence: TGTGCCAGCAGCCAAAGACAGATACCGAACTATGGCTACACCTTC. Translation: CASSQRQIPNYGYTF.

V is TRBV6-2 or TRBV6-3 and J is TRBJ1-5; D unclear. CDR3 length: 13 residues. The V gene's germline CDR1 is MNHEY and CDR2 SVGEGT. With 1 base removed from V and 5 bases from J, the gap between germline ends came to 6 bases. CDR3 DNA: TGTGCCAGCAGTTACTTCGGGGATCAGCCCCAGCATTTT. Translated: CASSYFGDQPQHF.

This chain joins TRBV7-2 and TRBJ2-2; a possible D gene is TRBD1 (5 bases). V shed 2 bases and J shed 7 bases, with 11 bases lying between them. The CDR3 runs to 14 residues. The germline CDR1 and CDR2 sequences are SGHTA and FQGNSA. DNA of the CDR3: TGTGCCAGCAGCTTAATCAGGGTGAGCGGGGAGCTGTTTTTT. Protein sequence: CASSLIRVSGELFF. Complete variable domain (other parts from reference TRBV7-2 and TRBJ2-2): GAGVSQSPSNKVTEKGKDVELRCDPISGHTALYWYRQSLGQGLEFLIYFQGNSAPDKSGLPSDRFSAERTGGSVSTLTIQRTQQEDSAVYLCASSLIRVSGELFFGEGSRLTVL.

This chain joins TRBV5-1 and TRBJ2-1; 8 positions agree with TRBD1. CDR1 SGHRS and CDR2 YFSETQ come from the germline V gene. V was clipped by 1 base and J by 1 base; unmatched bases: 4. This CDR3 is 16 amino acids long. This CDR3 reads CASSLMGQVSYNEQFF. In DNA, the CDR3 is TGCGCCAGCAGCTTGATGGGACAGGTTTCCTACAATGAGCAGTTCTTC.

The gene calls are TRBV30 and TRBJ2-3, with 11 positions matching TRBD2. V lost 7 bases and J lost 2; bases outside the gene matches: 5. The CDR3 is made up of 14 amino acids. Per the germline V gene, CDR1 is GTSNPN and CDR2 is SVGIG (reference sequence). In nucleotides, the CDR3 is TGTGCCTTTAGCGGGGGGGAAAACACAGATACGCAGTATTTT. Amino acids: CAFSGGENTDTQYF.

Of note for this clone: The same CDR3 is also encoded by other DNA sequences in this sample. The CDR3 is CASSLESSYNSPLHF. DNA of the CDR3: TGTGCCAGCAGCTTAGAGAGCTCCTATAATTCACCCCTCCACTTT. The chain joins TRBV7-2 to TRBJ1-6; D gene uncertain. Germline values: CDR1 SGHTA, CDR2 FQGNSA. The length of the CDR3 is 15 residues. V was clipped by 1 base and J by 0 bases, with 4 bases between them.

This chain connects TRBV4-3 to TRBJ1-2; 8 bases map to TRBD1. This CDR3 contains 15 residues. Germline values: CDR1 LGHNA, CDR2 YSLEER. The V gene end was trimmed by 0 bases and the J gene end by 4 bases; junction bases not matched to a gene: 4. The DNA of the CDR3 is TGCGCCAGCAGCCAAGATCAGGGGGCAGCCTATGGCTACACCTTC. Amino acids: CASSQDQGAAYGYTF.

The rearrangement uses TRBV5-1 and TRBJ2-2; D perhaps matches TRBD2 (5 bases). V lost 2 bases and J lost 4, with 18 bases in between. The CDR3 spans 17 residues. CDR1 is SGHRS and CDR2 is YFSETQ in the germline V gene. The chain's CDR3 is CASSLGGARPGTGELFF. As DNA, the CDR3 is TGCGCCAGCAGCTTAGGAGGTGCGAGGCCGGGCACCGGGGAGCTGTTTTTT.

The rearrangement links TRBV5-4 to TRBJ2-3, with D possibly TRBD2 on 5 matching bases. The CDR3 sequence is 14 residues long. The germline V and J ends were trimmed by 4 bases and 6 bases, with 15 bases remaining between them. The germline V gene encodes CDR1 SGHNT and CDR2 YYREEE (reference sequence). CDR3 nucleotides: TGTGCCAGCAGCGACCCCAGAGGGAGTGATACGCAGTATTTT. It yields the protein CASSDPRGSDTQYF.